This TCR beta chain was obtained from a study of shared clonotypes between healthy human individuals (dated by TCRdb to 2018 to 2020). At the level of the whole study: The cohort included a few men and two women between 18 and 49 years of age. To estimate repertoire size and how much clonotypes are shared between individuals, the study performed deep sequencing of blood TCR repertoires from roughly five healthy adults. Libraries were prepared and TCR repertoires were sequenced by different laboratories using diverse techniques, in order to increase sequencing depth and limit assay-specific biases. Per donor, leukapheresis produced somewhere between about 0.94 and 10 billion PBMCs. The full study reports these points: Sampling was restricted to blood, and TCR repertoires in tissue are likely to differ from TCR repertoires in blood. The small number of donors limited the genetic and exposure-history diversity represented. Based on pairwise subsampling, the degree of clonotype sharing among donors was expected to be affected by sequencing depth.

Healthy HIV-negative adults with no recently reported acute infections or vaccinations were included as donors. Only Caucasian adults living in Nashville, Tennessee, USA were represented among the donors. For unsorted samples, 90 million to 95 million PBMCs were counted, and genomic DNA was extracted using the QIAamp DNA Blood Mini kit. Blood was obtained by leukapheresis, after which PBMCs were separated by Ficoll-Histopaque density gradient centrifugation and cryopreserved in liquid nitrogen vapor phase. V drops 3 bases and J drops 5 bases, leaving 7 bases in between. CDR1 and CDR2, looked up from the germline V gene, are MDHEN and SYDVKM. Including the terminal cysteine and phenylalanine, the CDR3 comprises 12 residues. Only CDR3 DNA remains: 36 bases, in frame from the first base. Using the deep immunoSEQ assay, TCR CDR3 regions were amplified from genomic DNA by multiplex PCR. For each cell subset, the extracted genomic DNA was distributed evenly across all wells of several immunoSEQ 96-well plates, and each plate served as one replicate. For unsorted PBMC, around 300 ng genomic DNA, equal to tens of thousands of T cell genomes, was loaded into each replicate PCR. Ten immunoSEQ deep assay plates were used to sequence unsorted PBMC genomic DNA. The purified libraries were quantified using a Qubit 3.0 fluorometer, sized with a Bioanalyzer 2100, and then quantified again using the KAPA Library Quantification kit. Every immunoSEQ 96-well plate was sequenced on a separate single-read 150-cycle Illumina NextSeq 550 flow cell. Per the authors' processing: Because only junctional sequences without quality scores were contained in the immunoSEQ output, filtering matching that applied to full-length reads could not be performed. To assign V/J genes and CDR3, sequences were annotated using PyIR, a Python wrapper for IgBLAST v1.9, with IMGT germline references. Reads with weak V/J assignments (E-value above 1e-6), missing CDR3, stop codons, out-of-frame junctions, or ambiguous translated residues were removed. A V3J clonotype was defined by an identical inferred V gene, J gene, and CDR3 amino acid sequence. Percentage overlap between repertoires was calculated by dividing the number of shared unique clonotypes by the size of the smaller repertoire. RTK rarefaction, the Chao1 estimator, and Recon v2.1 estimates of unobserved clonotypes were used to assess repertoire richness. TCRdb obtained this table from immuneACCESS and retained in-frame rearrangements with V and J assigned. These tables miss some clones; where compared with another copy, unresolved V genes account for less than half of the shortfall, and the remainder is unexplained. The V and J calls and clone size come from that table; D and trimming were worked out from the DNA. The sample table records about 490,000 clones; roughly four fifths of these occur just once. Jointly, the top ten make up over 10% of the sample.

With regard to this clone: Its target antigen remains unknown. Base-call qualities are not available, and no considerably larger clone is one nucleotide away.

The sequence was collected from a woman between 40 and 50 years old in good health. Some clones in this sample may be carry-over from other donors' samples. Material: PBMCs. Rearrangement joined TRBV28 to TRBJ1-2, with no confident D gene call. The encoded CDR3 is CASSFNLYGYTF. The DNA is as follows: TGTGCCAGCAGTTTCAACCTATATGGCTACACCTTC.